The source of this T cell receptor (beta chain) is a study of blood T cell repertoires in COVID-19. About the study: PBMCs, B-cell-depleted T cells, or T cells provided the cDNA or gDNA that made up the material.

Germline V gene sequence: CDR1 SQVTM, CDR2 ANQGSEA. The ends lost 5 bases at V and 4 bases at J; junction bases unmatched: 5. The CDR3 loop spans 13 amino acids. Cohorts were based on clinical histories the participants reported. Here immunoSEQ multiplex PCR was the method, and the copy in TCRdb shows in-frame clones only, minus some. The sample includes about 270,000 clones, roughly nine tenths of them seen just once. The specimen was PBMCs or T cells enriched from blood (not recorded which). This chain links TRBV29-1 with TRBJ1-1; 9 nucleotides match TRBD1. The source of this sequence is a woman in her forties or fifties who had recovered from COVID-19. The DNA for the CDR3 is TGCAGCGTTACTCAACAGGGGGCCACTGAAGCTTTCTTT. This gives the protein CSVTQQGATEAFF. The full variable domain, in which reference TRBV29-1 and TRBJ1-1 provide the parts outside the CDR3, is SAVISQKPSRDICQRGTSLTIQCQVDSQVTMMFWYRQQPGQSLTLIATANQGSEATYESGFVIDKFPISRPNLTFSTLTVSNMSPEDSSIYLCSVTQQGATEAFFGQGTRLTVV.